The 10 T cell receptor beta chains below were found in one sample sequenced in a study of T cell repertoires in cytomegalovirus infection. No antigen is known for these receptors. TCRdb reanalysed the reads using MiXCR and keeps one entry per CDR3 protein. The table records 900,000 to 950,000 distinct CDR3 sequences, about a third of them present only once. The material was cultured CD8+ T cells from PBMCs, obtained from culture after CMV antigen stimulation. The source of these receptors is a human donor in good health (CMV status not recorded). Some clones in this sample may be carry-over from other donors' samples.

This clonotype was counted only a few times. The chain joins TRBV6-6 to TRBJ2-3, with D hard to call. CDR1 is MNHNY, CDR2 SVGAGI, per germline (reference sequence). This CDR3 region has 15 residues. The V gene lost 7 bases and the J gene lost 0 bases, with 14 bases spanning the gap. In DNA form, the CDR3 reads TGTGCCAGCACCGTAGTTAATTCTAGCACAGATACGCAGTATTTT. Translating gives CASTVVNSSTDTQYF.

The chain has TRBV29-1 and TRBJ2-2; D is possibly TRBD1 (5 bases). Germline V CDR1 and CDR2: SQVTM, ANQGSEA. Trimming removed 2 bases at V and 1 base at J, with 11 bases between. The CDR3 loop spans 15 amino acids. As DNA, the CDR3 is TGCAGCGTTGAACCCCAGGGATTGAACACCGGGGAGCTGTTTTTT. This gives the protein CSVEPQGLNTGELFF.

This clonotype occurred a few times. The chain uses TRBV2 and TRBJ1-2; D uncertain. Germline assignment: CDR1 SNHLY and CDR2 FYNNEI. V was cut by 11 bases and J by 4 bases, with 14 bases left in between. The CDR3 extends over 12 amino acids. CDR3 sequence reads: CACREWVYGYTF. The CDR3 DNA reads TGTGCCTGCCGAGAGTGGGTCTATGGCTACACCTTC.

The CDR3 bases are TGTGCCAGCAGCGGCCGCCAGCGGTCGGATGGCTACACCTTC. It translates to CASSGRQRSDGYTF. This sequence joins TRBV7-6 and TRBJ1-2, with D unclear. Trimming left V 5 bases short and J 6 bases short, with 16 bases between. The CDR3 has 14 amino acids. Germline V gene lookup returns CDR1 SGHVS and CDR2 FNYEAQ.

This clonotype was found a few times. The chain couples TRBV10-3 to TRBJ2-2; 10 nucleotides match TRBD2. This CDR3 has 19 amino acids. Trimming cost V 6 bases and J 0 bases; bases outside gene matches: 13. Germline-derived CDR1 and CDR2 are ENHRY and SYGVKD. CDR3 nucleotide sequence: TGTGCCATCAGGGCATGGTCCAGCGGGGGGGCCTCGAACACCGGGGAGCTGTTTTTT. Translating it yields CAIRAWSSGGASNTGELFF.

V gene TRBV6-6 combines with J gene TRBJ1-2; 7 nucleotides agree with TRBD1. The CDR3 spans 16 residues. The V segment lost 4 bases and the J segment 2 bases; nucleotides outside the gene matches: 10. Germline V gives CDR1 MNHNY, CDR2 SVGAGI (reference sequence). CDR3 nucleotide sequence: TGTGCCAGCAGTTTCGCGAGGACAGGACGAAACTATGGCTACACCTTC. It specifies CASSFARTGRNYGYTF.

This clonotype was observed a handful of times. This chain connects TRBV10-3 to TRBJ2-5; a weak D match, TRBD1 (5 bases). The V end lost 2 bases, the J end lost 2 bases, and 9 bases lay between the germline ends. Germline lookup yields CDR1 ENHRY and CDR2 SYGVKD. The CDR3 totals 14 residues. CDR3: CAISEMQGQETQYF. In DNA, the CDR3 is TGTGCCATCAGTGAGATGCAGGGACAAGAGACCCAGTACTTC.

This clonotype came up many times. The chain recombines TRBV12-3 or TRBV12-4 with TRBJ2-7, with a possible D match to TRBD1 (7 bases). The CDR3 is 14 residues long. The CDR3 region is CASSLGGGTYEQYV. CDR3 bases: TGTGCCAGCAGCTTAGGAGGGGGCACCTACGAGCAGTACGTC.

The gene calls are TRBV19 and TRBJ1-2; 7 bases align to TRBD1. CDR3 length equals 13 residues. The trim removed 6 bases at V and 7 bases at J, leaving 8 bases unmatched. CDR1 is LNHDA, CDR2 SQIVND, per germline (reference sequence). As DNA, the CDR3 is TGTGCCAGTAGCCCACAGGGGTTGGCTGGCTACACCTTC. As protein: CASSPQGLAGYTF.

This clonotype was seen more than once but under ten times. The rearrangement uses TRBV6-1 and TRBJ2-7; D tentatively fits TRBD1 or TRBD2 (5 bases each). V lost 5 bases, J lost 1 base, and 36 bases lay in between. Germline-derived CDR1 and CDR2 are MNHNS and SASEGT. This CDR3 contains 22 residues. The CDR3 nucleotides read TGTGCCAGCAGTCCGTCTACACCGGGACGGAAGATCCAAAGAGTAATGTCCTACGAGCAGTACTTC. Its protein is CASSPSTPGRKIQRVMSYEQYF.